This T cell receptor beta chain was identified in a study of T cell responses to AZD1222 COVID-19 vaccine. Study-level points and caveats: Donor demographics were predominantly white British with a female majority; clonal diversity may be underestimated. An increase in Spike-specific TCR breadth and depth was observed after two AZD1222 doses.

With V trimmed by 5 bases and J by 2 bases, 5 bases remained unmatched. The germline V gene has CDR1 MDHEN and CDR2 SYDVKM. CDR3 length: 14 amino acids. Of note for this clone: Its antigen is still unknown.

Sequencing was performed with immunoSEQ multiplex PCR; in TCRdb, only in-frame clones are kept and a portion is missing. The sample yields about 130,000 clones, approximately 91% seen once. Sequences were derived from peripheral blood, sampled 28 days after the second AZD1222 dose. This clonotype originated in an adult who received the AZD1222 COVID-19 vaccine. The chain uses TRBV28 and TRBJ2-7; TRBD2 aligns across 8 bases. This CDR3 is CASSVIAGTYEQYF. The CDR3 DNA reads TGTGCCAGCAGTGTAATAGCGGGGACCTACGAGCAGTACTTC.